One and the same sample provided the 27 T cell receptor beta chains below, sequenced in a study of beta chain features in type 1 diabetes. No antigen is known for these receptors. Study results and caveats: Shortening of TCRB CDR3s, moderate but significant, appeared in all four CD4+ subsets of Type 1 diabetes patients.

cDNA synthesis used the whole RNA isolate, giving expressed TCRB sequences. Libraries were prepared by immunoSEQ multiplex PCR; TCRdb keeps only in-frame clonotypes and omits some of them. Here the sample spans 200,000 to 300,000 clones, around 14% being singletons. Sequencing was carried out using naive CD4+ T cells from blood. The receptor source for this set is a man younger than 45 with type 1 diabetes.

In its sample, this clone was seen a few times. This chain links TRBV4-2 with TRBJ2-7, with TRBD2 matching over 9 bases. V lost 1 base, J lost 7 bases, and 8 bases stayed unmatched. CDR3 length: 15 residues. Per germline, CDR1 LGHNA and CDR2 YNFKEQ. DNA of the CDR3: TGTGCCAGCAGCCAAGGGATAGCGGGGGCCGGAGAGCAGTACTTC. Encoded protein: CASSQGIAGAGEQYF.

This clone was observed a few times. V usage is TRBV18 and J usage is TRBJ2-3; D may be TRBD1 (6 bases). Germline values: CDR1 KGHSH, CDR2 LQKENI. V was pared by 2 bases and J by 3 bases, with 18 bases between. The CDR3 sequence is 17 residues long. CDR3 amino acids: CASSPSTGSVSTDTQYF. The CDR3 coding sequence is TGTGCCAGCTCACCATCAACAGGGTCGGTATCAACAGATACGCAGTATTTT.

This clone was counted only a few times. V is TRBV2 and J is TRBJ2-5, with 9 bases lining up with TRBD2. This CDR3 region has 15 residues. CDR1 is SNHLY, CDR2 FYNNEI, per germline. Losses at the gene ends were 6 bases for V and 3 bases for J; bases not matched to a gene: 8. The CDR3 region has the DNA TGTGCCAGCAGCGCCTTGGCGGGAGGGAAAGAGACCCAGTACTTC. Translating it yields CASSALAGGKETQYF.

This clone was counted a few times. The chain links TRBV11-2 to TRBJ1-1; no firm D call. CDR1 and CDR2 from the germline V gene are SGHAT and FQNNGV. This CDR3 spans 14 amino acids. V was pared by 5 bases and J by 7 bases, with 17 bases between. The DNA of the CDR3 is TGTGCCAGCAGCACCCGAGGACGGCGGGGTGAAGCTTTCTTT. This translates into CASSTRGRRGEAFF.

The CDR3 sequence: CASREGTSGPNEQFF. In nucleotides, the CDR3 is TGCGCCAGCAGAGAGGGGACTAGCGGGCCCAATGAGCAGTTCTTC. The rearrangement uses TRBV5-1 and TRBJ2-1; 12 bases line up with TRBD2. CDR1 SGHRS and CDR2 YFSETQ come from the germline V gene. V lost 5 bases to trimming and J lost 6 bases; unmatched junction nucleotides: 6. This CDR3 is built from 15 residues.

The chain links TRBV15 to TRBJ1-5, with D possibly being TRBD1 (6 bases). Germline V gives CDR1 LNHNV, CDR2 YYDKDF (reference sequence). Trimming left V 3 bases short and J 0 bases short, with 9 bases between. This CDR3 has 15 amino acids. CDR3 sequence: CATSRRGNSNQPQHF. The CDR3 bases are TGTGCCACCAGCAGGAGGGGGAATAGCAATCAGCCCCAGCATTTT.

In this sample, this clone turned up a few times. The chain links TRBV6-5 to TRBJ1-2; D is perhaps TRBD1 (5 bases). CDR1 MNHEY and CDR2 SVGAGI come from the germline V gene. Between the trimmed V and J ends, which lost 7 bases and 9 bases, there was a span of 12 bases. The CDR3 length is 11 residues. CDR3 protein: CASNSGESYTF. The CDR3 nucleotides read TGTGCCAGCAATTCGGGGGAGAGCTACACCTTC.

This clone was seen a few times. The V call is TRBV11-2, the J call TRBJ1-1, with D tentatively TRBD1 (6 bases). The ends were cut back, 5 bases at V and 0 bases at J, with 7 bases in the middle. The CDR3 extends over 13 amino acids. The V gene's germline CDR1 is SGHAT and CDR2 FQNNGV. CDR3 DNA: TGTGCCAGCAGCGGACAGCTGAACACTGAAGCTTTCTTT. As protein: CASSGQLNTEAFF. Using reference TRBV11-2 and TRBJ1-1 for the parts outside the CDR3, the full variable domain is EAGVAQSPRYKIIEKRQSVAFWCNPISGHATLYWYQQILGQGPKLLIQFQNNGVVDDSQLPKDRFSAERLKGVDSTLKIQPAKLEDSAVYLCASSGQLNTEAFFGQGTRLTVV.

The rearrangement links TRBV18 to TRBJ1-1; D remains ambiguous. V was cut by 4 bases and J by 3 bases, with 15 bases left in between. The germline V gene has CDR1 KGHSH and CDR2 LQKENI. This CDR3 contains 15 residues. The CDR3 coding sequence is TGTGCCAGCTCACTTAAGTACCTCGGGGACACTGAAGCTTTCTTT. This translates into CASSLKYLGDTEAFF.

V usage is TRBV5-1 and J usage is TRBJ2-7, with unresolved D. The V end was cut by 0 bases, the J end by 6 bases, with 13 bases between. This CDR3 contains 14 residues. Germline V gene sequence: CDR1 SGHRS, CDR2 YFSETQ. The CDR3 DNA reads as TGCGCCAGCAGCTTGGCCTGGCAGGTGGGCGAGCAGTACTTC. It translates to CASSLAWQVGEQYF.

CDR3 loop: CASSLRGWTDTQYF. The CDR3 nucleotides read TGTGCCAGCAGCTTGCGAGGGTGGACAGATACGCAGTATTTT. V is TRBV5-4 and J is TRBJ2-3, with D tentatively TRBD2 (5 bases). The CDR3 runs to 14 residues. Germline V lookup: CDR1 SGHNT, CDR2 YYREEE (reference sequence). Deletions cut 1 base from V and 3 bases from J, with 9 bases between.

This chain uses TRBV29-1 with TRBJ2-5, with D perhaps matching TRBD2 (6 bases). The CDR3 has 14 residues. The ends were cut back, 7 bases at V and 7 bases at J, with 22 bases in the middle. Germline CDR1 is SQVTM and CDR2 is ANQGSEA. This chain's CDR3 is CSGFREALPGTQYF. The CDR3 DNA follows: TGCAGCGGGTTTAGGGAGGCCTTGCCAGGGACCCAGTACTTC.

Notes on this clone: Compared with germline, one end of the junction differs, possibly owing to a read error. The rearrangement uses TRBV5-5 and TRBJ2-3; D is unresolved. The length of the CDR3 is 11 residues. Germline values: CDR1 SGHKS, CDR2 YYEKEE (reference sequence). CDR3 coding DNA: TGTGCCAGCAGCTTGGGTCCCGTCCTCGTCTTT. It encodes CASSLGPVLVF.

This clone was seen only a few times. The CDR3 coding sequence is TGTGCCAGCGTCTTAATCGGGGGGAACTATGGCTACACCTTC. This sequence encodes CASVLIGGNYGYTF. V usage is TRBV2 and J usage is TRBJ1-2; the D gene is possibly TRBD1 (5 bases). V lost 8 bases to trimming and J lost 2 bases, with 15 bases between them. The CDR3 is made up of 14 amino acids. Germline V lookup: CDR1 SNHLY, CDR2 FYNNEI.

This clone was picked up a small number of times. V is TRBV19 and J is TRBJ2-6; D unresolved. The V gene's germline CDR1 is LNHDA and CDR2 SQIVND (reference sequence). Deletions cut 4 bases from V and 4 bases from J, with 8 bases between. CDR3 length equals 14 residues. The CDR3 sequence is CASSSEIGANVLTF. CDR3 sequence (DNA): TGTGCCAGTAGTAGCGAGATCGGGGCCAACGTCCTGACTTTC.

J is TRBJ2-2 and V is TRBV11-2, with 10 bases that match TRBD1. The CDR3 consists of 15 residues. J lost 4 bases, V lost 4 bases, and 3 bases had no gene match. Germline values: CDR1 SGHAT, CDR2 FQNNGV. The CDR3: CASSYDRGRTGELFF. DNA of the CDR3: TGTGCCAGCAGCTATGACAGGGGGCGCACCGGGGAGCTGTTTTTT. Full variable domain (missing parts from reference TRBV11-2 and TRBJ2-2): EAGVAQSPRYKIIEKRQSVAFWCNPISGHATLYWYQQILGQGPKLLIQFQNNGVVDDSQLPKDRFSAERLKGVDSTLKIQPAKLEDSAVYLCASSYDRGRTGELFFGEGSRLTVL.

The chain recombines TRBV2 with TRBJ1-1; 7 bases line up with TRBD1. Germline values: CDR1 SNHLY, CDR2 FYNNEI. The V and J ends lost 5 bases and 4 bases, in that order; junction bases with no gene match: 7. The CDR3 extends over 14 amino acids. The DNA of the CDR3 is TGTGCCAGCAGTCCCAGGACAGGTCCCACTGAAGCTTTCTTT. Amino acid sequence: CASSPRTGPTEAFF.

The V gene is TRBV7-9, the J gene TRBJ1-1; D gene uncertain. V was cut by 1 base and J by 7 bases, with 7 bases left in between. Germline CDR1 reads SEHNR; CDR2 reads FQNEAQ (reference sequence). There are 12 residues in the CDR3. This CDR3 is CASSLDEGEAFF. The CDR3, as DNA: TGTGCCAGCAGCTTAGATGAGGGTGAAGCTTTCTTT.

The chain couples TRBV11-2 to TRBJ1-1; 8 nucleotides match TRBD1. The CDR3 runs 13 residues. Unmatched junction bases numbered 0, after V lost 3 bases and J lost 3 bases. The germline CDR1 and CDR2 sequences are SGHAT and FQNNGV. The CDR3 loop reads CASSLTGDTEAFF. The CDR3, as DNA: TGTGCCAGCAGCTTGACAGGGGACACTGAAGCTTTCTTT.

The chain combines TRBV11-2 with TRBJ2-5; D might be TRBD1 (6 bases). The germline gives CDR1 SGHAT, CDR2 FQNNGV. The CDR3 has 14 residues. Trimming cost V 2 bases and J 2 bases, with 9 bases left between them. The CDR3 nucleotides read TGTGCCAGCAGCTTAACACAGGGACAAGAGACCCAGTACTTC. Its translation is CASSLTQGQETQYF. Full variable domain (missing parts from reference TRBV11-2 and TRBJ2-5): EAGVAQSPRYKIIEKRQSVAFWCNPISGHATLYWYQQILGQGPKLLIQFQNNGVVDDSQLPKDRFSAERLKGVDSTLKIQPAKLEDSAVYLCASSLTQGQETQYFGPGTRLLVL.

This rearrangement joins TRBV11-2 to TRBJ1-3; 7 bases are shared with TRBD1. CDR3 length: 15 residues. Germline V gives CDR1 SGHAT, CDR2 FQNNGV. Trimming cost V 3 bases and J 6 bases; bases outside gene matches: 8. The CDR3 DNA follows: TGTGCCAGCAGCTTCCTCAGACAGGGTGAAAACACCATATATTTT. Translation gives CASSFLRQGENTIYF.

V gene TRBV29-1 combines with J gene TRBJ2-3, with 7 bases matching TRBD2. Trimming took 2 bases from V and 4 from J; bases not matched to a gene: 9. Germline loops: CDR1 SQVTM, CDR2 ANQGSEA. The CDR3 has 15 amino acids. The CDR3 loop is CSVESGLEGPDTQYF. DNA of the CDR3: TGCAGCGTTGAATCTGGACTAGAAGGCCCAGATACGCAGTATTTT.

The chain employs TRBV7-2 and TRBJ2-3, with 7 positions matching TRBD2. V was pared by 0 bases and J by 5 bases, with 11 bases of the junction left unmatched. The CDR3 spans 17 residues. Germline V lookup: CDR1 SGHTA, CDR2 FQGNSA. The CDR3 region is CASSLAVGGRAGDTQYF. As DNA, the CDR3 is TGTGCCAGCAGCTTAGCCGTGGGAGGGAGGGCCGGAGATACGCAGTATTTT.

V usage is TRBV5-6 and J usage is TRBJ1-2; D not resolved. The V and J ends lost 0 bases and 8 bases respectively, with 14 bases between them. The CDR3 totals 14 residues. CDR1 SGHDT and CDR2 YYEEEE come from the germline V gene. CDR3 amino acids: CASSLVATVKGYTF. CDR3 in DNA: TGTGCCAGCAGCTTGGTAGCGACGGTCAAGGGCTACACCTTC. The complete variable domain, with remaining parts taken from reference TRBV5-6 and TRBJ1-2, reads DAGVTQSPTHLIKTRGQQVTLRCSPKSGHDTVSWYQQALGQGPQFIFQYYEEEERQRGNFPDRFSGHQFPNYSSELNVNALLLGDSALYLCASSLVATVKGYTFGSGTRLTVV.

V gene TRBV7-9 combines with J gene TRBJ2-5; perhaps TRBD1 as D (6 bases). The germline CDR1 and CDR2 sequences are SEHNR and FQNEAQ (reference sequence). The CDR3 consists of 13 residues. V lost 6 bases to trimming and J lost 1 base, with 9 bases between them. The CDR3 here is CASSQGGQETQYF. DNA of the CDR3: TGTGCCAGCAGTCAAGGGGGCCAAGAGACCCAGTACTTC.

This clone has a handful of counts. The chain links TRBV5-6 to TRBJ2-1, with 9 nucleotides matching TRBD2. CDR1 and CDR2 (germline): SGHDT, YYEEEE. There are 16 residues in the CDR3. The ends lost 3 bases at V and 0 bases at J; junction bases unmatched: 4. Written as DNA, the CDR3 is TGTGCCAGCAGCTCCTTAGCGGGAGCCTCCTACAATGAGCAGTTCTTC. Protein product: CASSSLAGASYNEQFF. Combining the CDR3 with reference TRBV5-6 and TRBJ2-1 gives the whole variable domain DAGVTQSPTHLIKTRGQQVTLRCSPKSGHDTVSWYQQALGQGPQFIFQYYEEEERQRGNFPDRFSGHQFPNYSSELNVNALLLGDSALYLCASSSLAGASYNEQFFGPGTRLTVL.

This rearrangement joins TRBV29-1 to TRBJ1-4, with 9 bases identical to TRBD1. The CDR3 spans 13 residues. V lost 8 bases to trimming and J lost 7 bases; unmatched junction nucleotides: 8. CDR1 is SQVTM, CDR2 ANQGSEA, per germline. The CDR3 DNA follows: TGCAGCACCCGACAGGGGGGGAGTGAAAAACTGTTTTTT. This gives the protein CSTRQGGSEKLFF.